The clone carrying this TCR beta chain was seen many times. Its antigen is not known. Trimming removed 4 bases at V and 3 bases at J, with 13 bases between. The CDR3 has 13 amino acids. Germline V gene data show CDR1 as SQVTM and CDR2 as ANQGSEA. The data originate from a study of molecular identifiers for immune sequencing clone quantification. General observations from the study: Highly expanded clone sizes could be underestimated through barcode sharing by identical TCR molecules. More than 99% of effector molecules, versus under 1% of naive-cell molecules, belonged to clones above 20 RNA copies.

TCRdb itself ran the PCR reads through MiXCR, one entry per CDR3 protein. The sample records about 330,000 distinct CDR3 sequences, about 23% being singletons. This receptor was identified in a human donor in good health. Some libraries in this study had Jurkat cell RNA spiked in. Source material: naive CD8+ T cells from blood, with Jurkat cell RNA spiked in. Indicated subset: FACS-sorted CD8+CD4-CCR7+CD45RA+ naive T cells. The rearrangement uses TRBV29-1 and TRBJ2-7, with a tentative D call TRBD1 (5 bases). CDR3 protein: CSVAVGLDYEQYF. In DNA form, the CDR3 reads TGCAGCGTTGCCGTGGGGCTCGACTACGAGCAGTACTTC.